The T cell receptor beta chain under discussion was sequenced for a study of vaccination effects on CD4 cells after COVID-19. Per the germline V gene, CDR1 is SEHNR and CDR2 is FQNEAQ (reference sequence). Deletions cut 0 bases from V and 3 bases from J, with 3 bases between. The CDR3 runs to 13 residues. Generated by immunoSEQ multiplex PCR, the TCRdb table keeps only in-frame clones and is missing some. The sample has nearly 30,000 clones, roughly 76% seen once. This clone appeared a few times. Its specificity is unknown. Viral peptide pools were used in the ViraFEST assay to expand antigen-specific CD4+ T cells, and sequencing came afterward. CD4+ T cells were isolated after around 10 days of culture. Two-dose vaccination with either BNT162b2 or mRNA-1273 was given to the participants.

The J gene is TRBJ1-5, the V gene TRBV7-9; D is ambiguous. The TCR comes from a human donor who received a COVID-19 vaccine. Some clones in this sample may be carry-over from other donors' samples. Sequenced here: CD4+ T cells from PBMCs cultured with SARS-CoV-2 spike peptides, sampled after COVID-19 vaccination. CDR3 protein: CASSLAHNQPQHF. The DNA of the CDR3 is TGTGCCAGCAGCTTAGCCCACAATCAGCCCCAGCATTTT.